This TCR beta chain comes out of a study of cytomegalovirus exposure and HLA in healthy donors (TCRdb year 2017). General notes on the study: An earlier analysis of approximately 550 of the donors reported approximately 270 Gb of sequence data and 117 million unique TCR beta sequences from 190 million or so T cells. The study aimed to test whether signatures of past pathogen exposure could be identified by cataloging public T cell receptors. Typing coverage differed by locus: A, B, C, DRB1 and DQB1 were typed in about 629-640 donors, DQA1 in 522, DPA1 in around 600, and DPB1 in just under 490. A later genetic analysis took genome-wide SNP genotypes for about three fifths of the roughly 670 donors and used that subset as a discovery cohort. HLA typing covered class I and class II loci at four-digit resolution. Four or five DR-DQ haplotypes were handled as single units for association and clustering because linkage in the cohort was strong. All discovery cohort repertoires had been generated on a single sequencing platform. A separate validation cohort of 100 to 150 different subjects was used in addition to the roughly 640-subject first cohort. Donor age, sex, ethnicity and CMV serostatus were compiled together with the repertoire data. To predict cytomegalovirus infection status, the study combined high-throughput TCR immunosequencing, statistical association of individual TCRs with disease status, and machine learning. Of the 300 to 500 genotyped donors, roughly 76% were placed in the genetic ancestry cluster associated with self-reported Caucasian donors. In an earlier analysis of over 550 of the donors, high-throughput TCR beta sequencing was used to judge whether each TCR beta V gene segment behaved as functional or pseudogenic. On average, about 240,000 unique TCR beta nucleotide sequences were sequenced per donor among 398 genotyped donors of the cohort, with roughly 18% of those sequences being non-productive. Rather than drawing on any new phenotypic data, the later analysis identified candidate immune exposures from TCR beta sequences and the way those sequences occurred across donors. The study used immunosequencing to profile the T cell repertoires of hundreds of subjects and linked those repertoires to cytomegalovirus serostatus. Around 320 gigabases of sequencing data and approximately 85 million unique TCR sequences were included in an early release covering 500 to 750 HLA-typed donors. In a later analysis, previously published TCR beta repertoires from about 670 donors were re-analyzed and high-resolution HLA genotyping was added so that TCR occurrence patterns could be studied.

This clone appeared a single time. It lacks a known antigen. Base qualities are missing; no much larger clone stands one base away. What the authors observed across the whole study: Roughly uniform sequencing depth across donors was assumed in presence/absence analyses, although this assumption may not hold. A few of the identified cytomegalovirus-associated TCR beta chains were confirmed in vitro to be specific for cytomegalovirus antigens. Linkage disequilibrium might explain the correlated functional status among segregating V segments, but an unknown experimental factor could not be excluded. Some 15 rarely observed V segments, including chromosome 9 orphons, were excluded from the earlier analysis of some 590 of the donors because counts were too low. The only immune exposure information available for the cohort was CMV serostatus. Specific HLA alleles were associated with some 15,000 TCR beta sequences at a false discovery rate of 0.05 in a later analysis. Because the 87-base-pair reads could not distinguish some IMGT-functional V segments, including TRBV6-2 and TRBV6-3, those segments were excluded. While some public TCRs were present in many individuals, most TCR sequences turned up only very rarely across donors. According to a later genetic analysis, donors in an Asian-associated ancestry cluster had fewer N-insertions in productive TCRs than the approximately 610-donor mean. In this cohort, only TCR beta chains were sequenced, and detectable features were limited by the absence of alpha or paired-chain data. HLA typing was unavailable for some donors at each locus, so association tests used only the typed subset. The authors suggested that the approach could potentially be extended to other disease states and immunological phenotypes. According to a later analysis, most CMV-associated TCR beta chains appeared to be HLA-restricted, and the HLA associations seemed to be driven largely by CMV exposure. In a later analysis, several top co-occurrence clusters were reported to appear linked to parvovirus B19, influenza, CMV and Epstein-Barr virus. A later analysis found that TCR association rates varied across HLA loci, with DRB1 alleles showing the most associated TCRs and HLA-C alleles the fewest. V-gene and J-gene trimming of TCR beta chains was associated with a missense DCLRE1C variant in a later genetic analysis, and the association was replicated in an independent cohort. When HLA alleles, especially DR and DQ, strongly co-occurred, TCR associations were difficult to assign to individual alleles. A group of highly shared sequence variants was considered likely to be a technical artifact of the sequencing pipeline. Cytomegalovirus status was reported to be diagnosed by the classifier with high specificity and sensitivity in both the original and validation cohorts. In an earlier analysis of a few hundred of the donors, most TCR beta V segments were observed in productive rearrangements about 87% or about 30% of the time, broadly matching IMGT annotations. Compared with equally common non-associated chains, HLA-associated TCR beta chains in a later analysis were more clonally expanded and had lower generation probabilities. The study gave a list of over 150 TCR beta chains associated with cytomegalovirus. A further reported finding was that TCR beta sequences accurately predicted the HLA-A and HLA-B alleles for most subjects in the first cohort.

From the germline V gene, CDR1 is MNHEY and CDR2 is SVGAGI. V ends up 5 bases short and J 12 bases short, with an unmatched junction base count of 8. From its cysteine to its phenylalanine, the CDR3 spans 13 amino acids. Here the CDR3 DNA is all that survives: 39 bases in frame from base 1. The cohort was made up of roughly 670 healthy bone marrow donors. All cohort members were sampled while nominally healthy, although unrecorded immune exposures were likely present. The donor was CMV seropositive and was included in the group of about 290 seropositive cohort members. Each donor provided a peripheral blood sample, and peripheral blood mononuclear cells were used for TCR beta sequencing. The Qiagen DNeasy Blood Extraction Kit was used to extract genomic DNA from the blood cell samples. Libraries came from the immunoSEQ multiplex PCR assay. The multiplex PCR relied on a mix of 60 forward primers for TCR Vbeta segments and 13 reverse primers for TCR Jbeta segments. The CDR3 region of rearranged TCR beta genes was amplified from genomic DNA by a multiplex PCR assay. On the Illumina HiSeq System, the amplified TCR beta libraries were sequenced as 87-base-pair reads. The paper's data handling went like this. A later analysis counted about 80 million unique TCR beta chains across the approximately 700 repertoires, and some 11 million of these chains were shared by at least two donors. Raw reads were error-corrected and collapsed into unique sequences with a nearest-neighbor algorithm that merged closely related sequences to remove PCR and sequencing errors. To assign V, D and J gene segments, CDR3 sequences were aligned to IMGT reference sequences. For a sequence to be retained, at least a six-nucleotide match to both a V gene segment and a J gene segment was required. Rearrangements were called productive when the CDR3 lacked stop codons and stayed in frame with V and J; all others were non-productive. Following IMGT convention, CDR3 was defined as the stretch from the second conserved V-encoded cysteine to the conserved J-encoded phenylalanine. Sequences without an unambiguous match to a single V gene segment were excluded from the earlier analysis of a few hundred of the donors. An earlier analysis of 587 of the donors classified V segments as functional when productive rearrangements were above 56.7% and as segregating when the standard deviation between donors was above 5%. A statistical classification framework was built to diagnose cytomegalovirus status from the catalog of TCR beta chain sequences. In a later analysis, TCR nucleotide sequences were compared against IMGT/GENE-DB human TR gene sequences so that V and J genes could be assigned. The TCRdist pipeline was used in a later analysis to assign CDR3 sequences and most-parsimonious VDJ recombination scenarios. A later analysis defined each TCR beta chain by its CDR3 amino acid sequence plus V-gene family, and excluded reads lacking a unique V-gene family. As a way to deal with suspected cross-contamination and a sequencing artifact, a later analysis dropped approximately 590 nucleotide sequences that were highly shared and had low generation probability. For each public chain, a later analysis derived a clonal expansion index from normalized ranks of inferred template counts within each repertoire. In a later analysis, generation probabilities were computed with a VDJ recombination model fitted to out-of-frame rearrangements, and the resulting probabilities were checked against IGoR. Hypergeometric tests were used in a later analysis to score TCR-TCR, TCR-HLA and TCR-CMV co-occurrence, with a repertoire-size bias correction applied to the TCR pairs. A later analysis estimated false discovery rates by permuting HLA or CMV assignments 20 times. In a later analysis, co-occurring TCRs were grouped using DBSCAN, and TCRdist sequence similarity was added for clustering within HLA-allele-positive subsets. Co-occurrence clustering excluded repertoires with fewer than 30,000 or more than 120,000 public chains, plus five with anomalous nucleotide sharing. TCRdb took over this immuneACCESS table, retaining in-frame rearrangements with V and J assigned. Such tables are incomplete; in checked studies, under half of the missing clones stem from an unresolved V gene, and the remainder is unexplained. The V and J calls and the clone size are those of that table, but D and trimming were determined from the DNA. This sample lists around 150,000 clones; 65% to 85% were detected once. Jointly, the top ten make up around 2.5% of the sample.

Recombination connected TRBV6-5 to TRBJ2-1; TRBD1 fits 9 bases in the junction. This clonotype was sampled from a woman aged 40-49 years in good health and CMV-seropositive. Sequencing was carried out using PBMCs. The CDR3 region has the sequence CASSDPGQGRQFF. The sequenced DNA: TGTGCCAGCAGTGACCCGGGACAGGGAAGGCAGTTCTTC.